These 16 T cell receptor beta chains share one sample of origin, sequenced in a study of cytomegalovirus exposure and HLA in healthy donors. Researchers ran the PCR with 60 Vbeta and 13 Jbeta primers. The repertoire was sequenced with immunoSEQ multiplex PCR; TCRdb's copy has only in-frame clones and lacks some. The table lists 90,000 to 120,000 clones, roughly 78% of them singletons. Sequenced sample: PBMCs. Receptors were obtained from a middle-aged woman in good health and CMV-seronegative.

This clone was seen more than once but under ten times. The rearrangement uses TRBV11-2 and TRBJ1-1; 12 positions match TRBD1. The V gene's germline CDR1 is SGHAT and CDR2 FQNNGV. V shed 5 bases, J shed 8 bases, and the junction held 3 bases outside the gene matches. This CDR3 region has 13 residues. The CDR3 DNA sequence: TGTGCCAGCAGCCCCGGGACAGGGGGCGAAGCTTTCTTT. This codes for CASSPGTGGEAFF.

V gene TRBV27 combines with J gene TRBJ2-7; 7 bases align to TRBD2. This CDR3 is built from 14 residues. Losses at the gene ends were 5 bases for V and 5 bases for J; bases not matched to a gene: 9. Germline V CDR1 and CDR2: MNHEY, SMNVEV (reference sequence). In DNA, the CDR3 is TGTGCCAGCAGTCAATCCGGACTAGTCCACGAGCAGTACTTC. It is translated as CASSQSGLVHEQYF.

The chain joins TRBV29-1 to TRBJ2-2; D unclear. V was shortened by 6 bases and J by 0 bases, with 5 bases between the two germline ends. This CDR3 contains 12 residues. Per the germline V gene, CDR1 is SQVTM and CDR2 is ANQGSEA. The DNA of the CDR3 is TGCAGCGTGCAGGCGAACACCGGGGAGCTGTTTTTT. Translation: CSVQANTGELFF.

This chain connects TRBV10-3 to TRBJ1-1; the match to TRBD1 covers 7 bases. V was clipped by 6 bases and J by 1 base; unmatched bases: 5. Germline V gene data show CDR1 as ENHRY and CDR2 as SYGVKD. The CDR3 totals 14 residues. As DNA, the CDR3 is TGTGCCATCAGCGACCCAGGGGGGAACACTGAAGCTTTCTTT. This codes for CAISDPGGNTEAFF.

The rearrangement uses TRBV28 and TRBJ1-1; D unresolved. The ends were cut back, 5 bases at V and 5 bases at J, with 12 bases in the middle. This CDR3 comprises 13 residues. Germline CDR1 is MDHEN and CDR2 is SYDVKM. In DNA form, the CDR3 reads TGTGCCAGCAGTCCCTCCCCCAGAACTGAAGCTTTCTTT. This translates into CASSPSPRTEAFF.

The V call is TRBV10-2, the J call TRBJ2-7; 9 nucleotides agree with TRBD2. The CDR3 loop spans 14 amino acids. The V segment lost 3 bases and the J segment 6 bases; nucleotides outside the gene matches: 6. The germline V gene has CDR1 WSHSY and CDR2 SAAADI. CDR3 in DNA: TGCGCCAGCAGTGAATTGGGACTAGCTGGCGAGCAGTACTTC. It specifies CASSELGLAGEQYF.

The CDR3 coding sequence is TGTGCCAGCAGTCTACTGACAGGACAGGGCCCCAGCCCCATATATTTT. As protein: CASSLLTGQGPSPIYF. The chain is built from TRBV5-4 and TRBJ1-3; 8 nucleotides match TRBD1. Germline values: CDR1 SGHNT, CDR2 YYREEE (reference sequence). CDR3 length: 16 amino acids. With V trimmed by 5 bases and J by 11 bases, 18 bases remained unmatched.

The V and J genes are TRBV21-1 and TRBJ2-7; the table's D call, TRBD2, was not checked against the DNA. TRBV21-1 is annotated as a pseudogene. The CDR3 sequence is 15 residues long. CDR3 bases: TGTGCCAGCAGCAAAGTAGTGGGACTTGACTACGAGCAGTACTTC. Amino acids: CASSKVVGLDYEQYF.

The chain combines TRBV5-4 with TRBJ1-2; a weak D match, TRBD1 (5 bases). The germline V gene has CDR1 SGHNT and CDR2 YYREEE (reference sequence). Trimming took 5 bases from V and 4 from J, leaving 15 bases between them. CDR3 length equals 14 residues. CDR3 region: CASSLDSVSYGYTF. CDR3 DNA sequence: TGTGCCAGCAGTTTAGACAGCGTATCCTATGGCTACACCTTC.

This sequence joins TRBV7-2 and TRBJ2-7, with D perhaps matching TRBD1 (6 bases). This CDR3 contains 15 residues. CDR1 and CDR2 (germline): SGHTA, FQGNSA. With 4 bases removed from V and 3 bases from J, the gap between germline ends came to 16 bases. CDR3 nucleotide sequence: TGTGCCAGCAGCTCCCAACAGGGTAAGGGCTACGAGCAGTACTTC. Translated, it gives CASSSQQGKGYEQYF.

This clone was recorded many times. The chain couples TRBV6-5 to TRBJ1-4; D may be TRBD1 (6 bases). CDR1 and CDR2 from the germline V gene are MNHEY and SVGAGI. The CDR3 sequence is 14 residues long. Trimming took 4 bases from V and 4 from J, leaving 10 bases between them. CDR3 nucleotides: TGTGCCAGCAGTTTCGGACAGTTTAATGAAAAACTGTTTTTT. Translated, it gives CASSFGQFNEKLFF.

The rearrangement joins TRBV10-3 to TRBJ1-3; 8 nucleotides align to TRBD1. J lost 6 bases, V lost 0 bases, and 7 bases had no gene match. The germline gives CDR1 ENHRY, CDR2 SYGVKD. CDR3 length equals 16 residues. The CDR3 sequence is CAISESRQGAQNTIYF. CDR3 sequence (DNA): TGTGCCATCAGTGAGTCGCGGCAGGGGGCTCAAAACACCATATATTTT.

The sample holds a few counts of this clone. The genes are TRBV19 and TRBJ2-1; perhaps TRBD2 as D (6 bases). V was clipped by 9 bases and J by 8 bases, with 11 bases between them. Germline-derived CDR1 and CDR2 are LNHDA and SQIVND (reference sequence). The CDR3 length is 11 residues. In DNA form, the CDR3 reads TGTGCCAGCGGACGGGGGTATGAGCAGTTCTTC. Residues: CASGRGYEQFF.

CDR3 DNA: TGTGCCAGCACCGGACTAGCGGGAGAGACCCAGTACTTC. Amino acid sequence: CASTGLAGETQYF. The chain has TRBV6-5 and TRBJ2-5, with 11 bases fitting TRBD2. The germline V gene has CDR1 MNHEY and CDR2 SVGAGI. This CDR3 is built from 13 residues. V lost 7 bases, J lost 4 bases, and 2 bases stayed unmatched.

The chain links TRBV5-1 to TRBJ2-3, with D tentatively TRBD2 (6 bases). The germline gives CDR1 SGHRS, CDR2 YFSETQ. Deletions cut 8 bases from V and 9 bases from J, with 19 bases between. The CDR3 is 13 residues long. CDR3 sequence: CASSEGLLDTQYF. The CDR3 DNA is TGCGCCAGTTCGGAGGGCCTCTTAGACACGCAGTATTTT.

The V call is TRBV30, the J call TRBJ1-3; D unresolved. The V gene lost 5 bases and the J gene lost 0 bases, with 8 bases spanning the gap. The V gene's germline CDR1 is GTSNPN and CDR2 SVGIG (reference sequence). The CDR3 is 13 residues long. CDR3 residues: CAWLGDSGNTIYF. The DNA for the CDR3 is TGTGCCTGGCTCGGTGACTCTGGAAACACCATATATTTT.